What follows is one T cell receptor (beta chain) and its context. The antigen it recognizes is unknown. Nothing much larger sits one base from this clone, and base qualities are not available. On a MiSeq, deep resolution sequencing aimed for a depth between 1 in 1 million and 1 in 200,000 T cells, with each clonotype covered approximately 10x on average. The immunoSEQ hsTCRB Kit was used to generate TCR beta libraries. The authors' pipeline ran thus. ImmunoSEQ Data Assistant and ImmunoSEQ Analyzer were used for data analysis, and V, D and J genes were assigned according to IMGT definitions. Clonality was computed as one minus normalized Shannon entropy of productive rearrangement frequencies, ranging from 0 to 1. Public clonotype analysis was restricted to overrepresented clonotypes comprising at least 0.05% of each patient's repertoire. Some 13 repertoires from age-matched healthy donors, obtained from immuneACCESS, served as clonality controls. TCRdb provides this immuneACCESS table in a form limited to in-frame rearrangements. Some clones are lacking; in checked studies, under half of them reflect an unresolved V gene, and why the rest are absent is not known. That table supplies the V and J calls and clone size; D and trimming were determined from the DNA. The sample contains 200,000 to 250,000 clones, 70% of them found a single time. The ten top clones hold more than 4.5% of the sample.

The entry originates in a study of cytotoxic CD8 clonotypes in ibrutinib-treated CLL (TCRdb year 2021). Study-level background: The cohort was composed of 11 relapsed/refractory and around 14 treatment-naive patients; IGHV unmutated status was identified in fewer than 18 patients. The response samples were drawn at a median of approximately 11 months into treatment, with a range of roughly 6 to 40 months. Cryopreserved peripheral blood mononuclear cells were collected before treatment, at response, and at either disease progression or sustained remission. Responses were partial in some 24 patients and complete in 2; after median about 63 months follow-up, around 14 stayed in remission and about 12 progressed. Patients were still on ibrutinib when every remission and progressive disease sample was collected. On average, each sample had 255,043 productive templates and 96,000 or so productive rearrangements. Of the roughly 90 people in the trial, about 27 had longitudinal samples available.

This specimen's time point label, per the study, means: approximately eleven months on ibrutinib. Around 2 micrograms of genomic DNA were extracted from cryopreserved PBMCs for TCR beta library preparation. Longitudinal blood samples from CLL patients on ibrutinib monotherapy underwent high-throughput TCR beta sequencing. The patients took part in an open-label, single-center phase 2 trial of ibrutinib monotherapy. The cysteine opens and the phenylalanine closes a CDR3 of 13 amino acids. Kept here is only the CDR3 DNA, which spans 39 bases and is read in frame from base 1. V was cut back by 4 bases and J by 0 bases, leaving a gap of 8 bases between them. The germline V gene (reference sequence) specifies GTSNPN as CDR1 and SVGIG as CDR2. On the study overall, not on this receptor specifically: At ibrutinib response clonality went up, during sustained remission it held steady, and at progression it dropped back toward baseline. Baseline clonality was found to be higher than that of age-matched healthy donors and was strongly correlated with circulating CD8+ T-cell counts. Sustained-remission and progressing patients did not have matched sampling times, and lymph node repertoires were not examined. Public clonotypes were rare and either contracted or stayed stable during treatment, and the rise in clonality at ibrutinib response reflected the expansion of private clonotypes.

The specimen was PBMCs, collected after 12 months of ibrutinib treatment. The TCR was taken from a human donor with chronic lymphocytic leukemia. This chain joins TRBV30 to TRBJ2-3; the D gene is unclear. The DNA sequence is given as TGTGCCTGGAATGGCGGTAGCACAGATACGCAGTATTTT. Translated, it reads CAWNGGSTDTQYF.